This T cell receptor (beta chain) stems from a study of cytotoxic CD8 clonotypes in ibrutinib-treated CLL. Study results and caveats: Baseline-level clonality went beyond age-matched healthy donors and moved in step with circulating CD8+ T-cell counts.

Details on this clone: Its antigen is not identified.

V lost 2 bases and J 0 bases, leaving 7 bases between the germline ends. The CDR3 is 14 amino acids. Germline lookup yields CDR1 MNHEY and CDR2 SMNVEV (reference sequence). Around 2 micrograms of genomic DNA came from cryopreserved PBMCs for TCR beta libraries. Method: immunoSEQ multiplex PCR; TCRdb's copy keeps in-frame clones and lacks some. The data contain 150,000 or so clones, 70% to 85% of them singletons. Sequencing was performed on PBMCs, taken after 24 months of ibrutinib treatment. The chain recombines TRBV27 with TRBJ1-1; D unclear. This TCR was recovered from a human donor with chronic lymphocytic leukemia. For the CDR3, the DNA is TGTGCCAGCAGTTTAGAGCGGGTGAACACTGAAGCTTTCTTT. Residues: CASSLERVNTEAFF.